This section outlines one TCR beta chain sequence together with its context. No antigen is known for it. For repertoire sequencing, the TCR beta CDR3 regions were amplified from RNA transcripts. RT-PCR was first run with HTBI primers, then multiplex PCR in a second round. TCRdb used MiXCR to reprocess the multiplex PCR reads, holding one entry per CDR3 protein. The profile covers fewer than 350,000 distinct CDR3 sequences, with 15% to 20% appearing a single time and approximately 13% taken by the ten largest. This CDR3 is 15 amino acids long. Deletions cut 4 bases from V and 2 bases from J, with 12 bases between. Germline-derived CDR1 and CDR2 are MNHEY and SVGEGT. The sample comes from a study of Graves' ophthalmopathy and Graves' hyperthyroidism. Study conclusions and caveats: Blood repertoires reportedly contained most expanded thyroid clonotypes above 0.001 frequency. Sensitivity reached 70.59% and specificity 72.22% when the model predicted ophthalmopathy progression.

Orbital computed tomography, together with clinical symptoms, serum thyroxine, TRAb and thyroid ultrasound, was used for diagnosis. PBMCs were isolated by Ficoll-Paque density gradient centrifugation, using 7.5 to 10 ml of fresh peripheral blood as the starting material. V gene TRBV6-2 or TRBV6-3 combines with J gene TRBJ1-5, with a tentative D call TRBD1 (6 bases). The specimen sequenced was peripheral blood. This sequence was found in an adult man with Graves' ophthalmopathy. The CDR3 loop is CASSSKRTGNQPQHF. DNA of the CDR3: TGTGCCAGCAGTTCAAAGAGGACAGGCAATCAGCCCCAGCATTTT.